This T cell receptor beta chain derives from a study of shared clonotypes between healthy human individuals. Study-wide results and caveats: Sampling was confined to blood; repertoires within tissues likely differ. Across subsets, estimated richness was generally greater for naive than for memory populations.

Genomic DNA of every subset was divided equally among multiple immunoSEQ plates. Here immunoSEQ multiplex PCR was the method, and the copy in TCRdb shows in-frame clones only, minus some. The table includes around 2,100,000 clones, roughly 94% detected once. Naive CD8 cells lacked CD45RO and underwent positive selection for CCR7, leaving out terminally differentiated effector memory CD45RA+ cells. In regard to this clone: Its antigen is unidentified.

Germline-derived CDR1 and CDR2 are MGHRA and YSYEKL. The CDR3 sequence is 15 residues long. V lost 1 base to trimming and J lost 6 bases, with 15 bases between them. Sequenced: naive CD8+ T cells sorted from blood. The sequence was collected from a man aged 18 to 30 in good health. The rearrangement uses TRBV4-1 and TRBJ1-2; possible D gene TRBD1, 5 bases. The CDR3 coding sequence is TGCGCCAGCAGCCAAGTGGAGGGGTTGCCCGATGGCTACACCTTC. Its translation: CASSQVEGLPDGYTF.